This T cell receptor (beta chain) was profiled in a study of CD8+ T cells in alopecia areata. In the study overall: Percent of scalp involved defined treated patients' severity scores. Whole-study results and caveats: Scalp sample sequencing also detects resident alphabeta T cells of normal skin. Tofacitinib significantly decreased scalp clonality and expanded CD8+ clones among top 100. In blood and scalp, many expanded lesional clones persisted during tofacitinib.

To note about this clone: Its antigen is still unknown.

After isolation, RNA underwent reverse transcription to generate cDNA as the sequencing template. Clones were sequenced by immunoSEQ multiplex PCR, and TCRdb holds only the in-frame ones, with some missing. The sample lists fewer than 250,000 clones, 45% to 75% occurring once. Treatment reported: oral pan-JAK inhibitor, 5-10 mg twice daily. The TCR comes from a human donor with alopecia areata. Here the sequenced sample was CD4+ T cells sorted from blood, taken at week 4, from a patient treated with tofacitinib.

The CDR3 loop is CATSRDRIAGGSYEQYF. The CDR3 DNA follows: TGTGCCACCAGCAGAGATCGGATAGCGGGAGGCTCCTACGAGCAGTACTTC. The chain carries TRBV15 and TRBJ2-7, with TRBD2 identical over 10 bases. Germline CDR1 reads LNHNV; CDR2 reads YYDKDF (reference sequence). The CDR3 totals 17 residues. The V segment lost 0 bases and the J segment 0 bases; nucleotides outside the gene matches: 5.